This T cell receptor (beta chain) was sequenced for a study of T cells in Graves' hyperthyroidism and ophthalmopathy (dated by TCRdb to between 2018 and 2021). General notes on the study: Peripheral blood was sampled at the time of initial diagnosis, prior to any treatment. After blood sampling, hyperthyroidism patients were treated with methimazole at a starting dose of 30 mg daily, and ophthalmopathy patients were treated with high-dose intravenous methylprednisolone. In several Graves' hyperthyroidism patients, the study also compared T-cell repertoires from thyroid tissue with T-cell repertoires from blood. To identify TCR V-J signatures that set the groups apart, the researchers used a discovery cohort of 90 to 100 patients, made up of 40 to 45 with Graves' ophthalmopathy and about 60 with stable Graves' hyperthyroidism. TCR Vbeta CDR3 sequencing of some 140 peripheral blood samples (43 ophthalmopathy, roughly 74 hyperthyroidism and some 17 progressor patients) is reported in the paper. For training and testing, the 100 or so patients in the discovery cohort were randomly divided in a 7:3 ratio. An independent validation cohort of around 19 hyperthyroidism patients and about 16 patients who later progressed to ophthalmopathy tested prospective prediction of ophthalmopathy.

There are a few counts of this clonotype. Its antigen is not yet known. The input lacks base qualities; no much larger clone sits a single base away. V is shortened by 2 bases, J by 2 bases, and the region joining them spans 13 bases. The germline V gene (reference sequence) sets CDR1 to LNHNV and CDR2 to YYDKDF. Counted from cysteine to phenylalanine, this CDR3 has 15 amino acids. Only the CDR3 region is kept as DNA, spanning 45 bases read in frame from base 1. Hyperthyroidism patients were aged 18 to 65 years and newly diagnosed, with disease duration of less than 2 months. Patients with uncontrolled infections, other autoimmune diseases, pregnancy or lactation were excluded. Diagnoses relied on clinical symptoms, serum thyroxine and TRAb, thyroid ultrasound and orbital computed tomography. Blood from progressor patients was collected at the time of first diagnosis with hyperthyroidism, before any ophthalmopathy symptoms had appeared. PBMCs were isolated from more than 9 ml of fresh peripheral blood by Ficoll-Paque density gradient centrifugation. Patients classed as progressors first received a Graves' hyperthyroidism diagnosis and then went on to develop ophthalmopathy during follow-up. Total RNA was extracted using Trizol reagent, and RNA quality was assessed on an Agilent 2100 Bioanalyzer.

Study-wide findings and limitations: In validation, the model predicted progression to ophthalmopathy with 55% to 71% sensitivity and 72.22% specificity, a median of about 6 months before onset. No statistical method was used to set the sample size in advance, and investigators knew the group allocation. Ophthalmopathy was separated from stable hyperthyroidism by a 13 V-J signature model, with around 90% sensitivity and just over 81% specificity obtained in cross-validation and 80%/75% obtained in testing. Most expanded thyroid clonotypes (frequency above 0.001) were also detected in blood, a finding suggesting that blood repertoires may reflect thyroid immune responses.

TCR beta CDR3 regions were amplified from RNA transcripts. The first round of RT-PCR for the TCR CDR3 was performed with the HTBI primer set and the Qiagen OneStep RT-PCR kit. The libraries were constructed in a second round of multiplex PCR and then size-selected and purified. Sequencing of the libraries was done on an Illumina HiSeq2000 using paired-end 100 bp reads. Turning to the authors' computational methods: Raw data were processed with SOAPnuke, discarding reads with adapters, uncalled bases, mean Phred below 15, or no exact constant-primer or identifier match. COPE v1.2.5 was used to merge the high-quality paired reads, and each unique nucleotide sequence was defined as a clonotype. MiTCR v1.1 was used to align clonotypes to the IMGT TRBV, TRBD and TRBJ reference segments. The analysis included only V-J combinations with a frequency above 0.0001, which together covered approximately 99% of the repertoires. The TCS score was defined as F50 (clonal expansion) divided by E x V (chaos), with BLOSUM62-based TCRdist calculated between CDR3 peptides within each V-J. Welch's t-statistics and random forest reduced around 510 V-J features to about 12, which were used in a naive Bayes classifier (R e1071). TCRdb passed the public sequencing reads through fastp at Q25 and MiXCR, retaining productive beta sequences. Rows with one shared CDR3 protein collapse into an entry with the most common genes and DNA. What appears here as the V and J calls and clone size reflects TCRdb's work, not the paper's. Recorded for this sample are hundreds of thousands of distinct CDR3 sequences; roughly 13% of them occurred a single time. In total, the top ten clones hold 5.8% of the sample.

The chain was built from TRBV15 and TRBJ2-7, with no reliable assignment of the D segment. This sequence was found in a woman under 40 with Graves' hyperthyroidism that later progressed to Graves' ophthalmopathy. The source material was blood. This receptor has the CDR3 CATSRPTETAYEQYF. Here is the DNA: TGTGCCACCAGCAGACCCACAGAGACTGCCTACGAGCAGTACTTC.